Listed below are T cell receptor beta chains from one sample, sequenced in a study of blood T cell repertoires in COVID-19. The assay was immunoSEQ multiplex PCR, and TCRdb's table has in-frame clones only and misses some. The table has about 490,000 clones, approximately 85% seen once; the top ten hold approximately 3.4%. The sequenced sample consisted of peripheral blood. Receptors were obtained from a human donor in a cohort sampled during active COVID-19. Both conserved end residues are part of each CDR3. A D gene is named only where the DNA matches it firmly. Clone size is stated in some rows and not others, as once, few, many or a class when expanded.

D gene: -; J gene: TRBJ2-1; V gene: TRBV18; clone size: -; CDR3 protein: CASSLGEPSYNEQFF
D gene: TRBD1; J gene: TRBJ1-1; V gene: TRBV2; clone size: -; CDR3 protein: CASSRQGRGTEAFF
D gene: TRBD2; J gene: TRBJ2-1; V gene: TRBV28; clone size: -; CDR3 protein: CASRLAGDLYSNEQFF
D gene: -; J gene: TRBJ1-5; V gene: TRBV3-1/TRBV3-2; clone size: -; CDR3 protein: CASSQGGQPQHF
D gene: -; J gene: TRBJ2-3; V gene: TRBV7-3; clone size: -; CDR3 protein: CASSYLGDTQYF
D gene: -; J gene: TRBJ2-3; V gene: TRBV29-1; clone size: -; CDR3 protein: CSVESSASSTDTQYF
D gene: TRBD2; J gene: TRBJ2-1; V gene: TRBV19; clone size: -; CDR3 protein: CASSIDRRERTEQFF
D gene: TRBD2; J gene: TRBJ2-3; V gene: TRBV7-9; clone size: -; CDR3 protein: CASSLAPGGGSTQYF
D gene: -; J gene: TRBJ2-3; V gene: TRBV7-2; clone size: few; CDR3 protein: CASSPKIQATQYF
D gene: -; J gene: TRBJ1-5; V gene: TRBV6-2/TRBV6-3; clone size: once; CDR3 protein: CASSYGEGQPQHF
D gene: TRBD2; J gene: TRBJ2-1; V gene: TRBV12-5; clone size: -; CDR3 protein: CASAPGLAYNEQFF
D gene: TRBD1; J gene: TRBJ2-7; V gene: TRBV27; clone size: -; CDR3 protein: CASSLGQGKNYEQYF
D gene: TRBD1; J gene: TRBJ2-1; V gene: TRBV7-9; clone size: -; CDR3 protein: CASSLLGGGNEQFF
D gene: -; J gene: TRBJ2-1; V gene: TRBV7-8; clone size: few; CDR3 protein: CASSLGSSSYNEQFF
D gene: TRBD2; J gene: TRBJ2-5; V gene: TRBV6-5; clone size: -; CDR3 protein: CASGTSGRETQYF
D gene: TRBD2; J gene: TRBJ2-7; V gene: TRBV27; clone size: -; CDR3 protein: CASSSPWERGYYEQYF
D gene: TRBD1; J gene: TRBJ1-3; V gene: TRBV7-2; clone size: -; CDR3 protein: CASSIFPRGRGNTIYF
D gene: -; J gene: TRBJ1-1; V gene: TRBV5-4; clone size: -; CDR3 protein: CASSLSYMNTEAFF
D gene: TRBD1; J gene: TRBJ1-3; V gene: TRBV2; clone size: few; CDR3 protein: CASSGGLTGVDTIYF
D gene: TRBD1; J gene: TRBJ2-1; V gene: TRBV6-1; clone size: -; CDR3 protein: CASSPGTGYRNEQFF
D gene: TRBD2; J gene: TRBJ2-1; V gene: TRBV5-4; clone size: -; CDR3 protein: CASSVTSDSYNEQFF
D gene: -; J gene: TRBJ2-3; V gene: TRBV12-5; clone size: -; CDR3 protein: CASGSQTGTPQYF
D gene: -; J gene: TRBJ2-7; V gene: TRBV30; clone size: -; CDR3 protein: CAWSRQTLYEQYF
D gene: -; J gene: TRBJ1-5; V gene: TRBV6-6; clone size: -; CDR3 protein: CASSRTPPGFGSNQPQHF
D gene: TRBD1; J gene: TRBJ1-2; V gene: TRBV7-9; clone size: -; CDR3 protein: CASSRGTGQNYGYTF
D gene: TRBD2; J gene: TRBJ2-7; V gene: TRBV3-1/TRBV3-2; clone size: -; CDR3 protein: CASSQGSGSPYEQYF
D gene: -; J gene: TRBJ1-2; V gene: TRBV5-4; clone size: -; CDR3 protein: CASSFSGVHYGYTF
D gene: TRBD1; J gene: TRBJ1-4; V gene: TRBV18; clone size: -; CDR3 protein: CASSPGTGATNEKLFF
D gene: -; J gene: TRBJ1-1; V gene: TRBV9; clone size: -; CDR3 protein: CASSGGGGAFF
D gene: TRBD2; J gene: TRBJ2-3; V gene: TRBV19; clone size: -; CDR3 protein: CATNSGSNTDTQYF
D gene: -; J gene: TRBJ2-7; V gene: TRBV30; clone size: -; CDR3 protein: CAWSESSGYEQYF
D gene: -; J gene: TRBJ2-2; V gene: TRBV5-4; clone size: -; CDR3 protein: CAGRTLNTGELFF
D gene: TRBD1; J gene: TRBJ1-2; V gene: TRBV7-9; clone size: -; CDR3 protein: CASSSLTGAYGYTF
D gene: -; J gene: TRBJ2-7; V gene: TRBV6-5; clone size: -; CDR3 protein: CASITESSYEQYF
D gene: TRBD2; J gene: TRBJ2-1; V gene: TRBV5-4; clone size: -; CDR3 protein: CASNSARGSGRGNEQFF
D gene: TRBD1; J gene: TRBJ1-1; V gene: TRBV6-5; clone size: -; CDR3 protein: CASSSTGGSDTEAFF
D gene: -; J gene: TRBJ2-4; V gene: TRBV28; clone size: -; CDR3 protein: CASSRLITKNIQYF
D gene: -; J gene: TRBJ2-3; V gene: TRBV11-2; clone size: -; CDR3 protein: CASSPLGHNTDTQYF
D gene: TRBD2; J gene: TRBJ2-3; V gene: TRBV6-2/TRBV6-3; clone size: -; CDR3 protein: CASSYGASGSTDTQYF
D gene: -; J gene: TRBJ1-4; V gene: TRBV28; clone size: -; CDR3 protein: CASSFPGSHNEKLFF
D gene: -; J gene: TRBJ1-1; V gene: TRBV18; clone size: -; CDR3 protein: CASSPDRLNTEAFF
D gene: -; J gene: TRBJ1-2; V gene: TRBV7-8; clone size: -; CDR3 protein: CASSKMTGTNYGYTF
D gene: -; J gene: TRBJ1-1; V gene: TRBV20-1; clone size: -; CDR3 protein: CSTRWRTEAFF
D gene: -; J gene: TRBJ1-1; V gene: TRBV18; clone size: few; CDR3 protein: CASSPSQNNEAFF
D gene: TRBD1; J gene: TRBJ1-2; V gene: TRBV28; clone size: -; CDR3 protein: CASSPPRQGRYGYTF
D gene: -; J gene: TRBJ1-4; V gene: TRBV6-6; clone size: -; CDR3 protein: CATCRRGDEKLFF
D gene: TRBD1; J gene: TRBJ2-3; V gene: TRBV11-3; clone size: -; CDR3 protein: CASSLGTGGTDTQYF
D gene: -; J gene: TRBJ1-1; V gene: TRBV18; clone size: -; CDR3 protein: CASSPSVNTEAFF
D gene: TRBD1; J gene: TRBJ1-2; V gene: TRBV7-2; clone size: -; CDR3 protein: CASSLGQGLNGYTF
D gene: TRBD2; J gene: TRBJ2-7; V gene: TRBV5-1; clone size: few; CDR3 protein: CASSLGLAGTYEQYF
D gene: -; J gene: TRBJ2-5; V gene: TRBV5-1; clone size: -; CDR3 protein: CASSLALAAKYQETQYF
D gene: TRBD1; J gene: TRBJ2-1; V gene: TRBV30; clone size: -; CDR3 protein: CAWSVGQGSYNEQFF
D gene: TRBD1; J gene: TRBJ1-2; V gene: TRBV12-5; clone size: -; CDR3 protein: CASGSGLGQGASDGYTF
D gene: TRBD2; J gene: TRBJ2-7; V gene: TRBV11-2; clone size: -; CDR3 protein: CASSPGLAGTYEQYF
D gene: TRBD1; J gene: TRBJ1-2; V gene: TRBV24-1; clone size: -; CDR3 protein: CATSDPDRVYGYTF
D gene: TRBD2; J gene: TRBJ2-7; V gene: TRBV19; clone size: -; CDR3 protein: CASSPGSGGGGNEQYF
D gene: -; J gene: TRBJ2-3; V gene: TRBV13; clone size: -; CDR3 protein: CASSSHEKDTQYF
D gene: TRBD2; J gene: TRBJ2-3; V gene: TRBV2; clone size: -; CDR3 protein: CASSNRLAGADTQYF
D gene: TRBD1; J gene: TRBJ1-2; V gene: TRBV20-1; clone size: -; CDR3 protein: CSASRFAGGIGYTF
D gene: TRBD1; J gene: TRBJ2-1; V gene: TRBV24-1; clone size: few; CDR3 protein: CATSDEDRAFYNEQFF